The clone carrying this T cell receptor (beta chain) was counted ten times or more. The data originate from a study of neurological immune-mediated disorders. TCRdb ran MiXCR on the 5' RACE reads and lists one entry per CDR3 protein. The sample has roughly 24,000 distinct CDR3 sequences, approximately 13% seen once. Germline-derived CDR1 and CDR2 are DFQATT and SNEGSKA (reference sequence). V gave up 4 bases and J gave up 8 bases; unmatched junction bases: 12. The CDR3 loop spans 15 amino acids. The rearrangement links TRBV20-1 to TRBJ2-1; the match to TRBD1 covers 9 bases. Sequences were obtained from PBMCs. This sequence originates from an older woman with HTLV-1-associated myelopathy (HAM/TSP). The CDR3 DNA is TGCAGTGCTACGACCCCGGGACAGGGTCACTATGAGCAGTTCTTC. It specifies CSATTPGQGHYEQFF.